These T cell receptor beta chains were read from a single sample in a study of T cells in severe cutaneous drug reactions. TCRdb re-called the multiplex PCR reads and catalogs CDR3 proteins one per entry, DNA excluded. The table counts about 5,500 distinct CDR3 sequences; approximately 15% lies in the top ten. Sequencing was done on a sample of PBMCs. The receptors stem from a human donor with a severe cutaneous adverse drug reaction. Both conserved end residues are part of each CDR3. Each record gives: V gene, CDR3 length, clone size, J gene, CDR3 protein. Clone size is shown for a subset of rows, as once, few, many or a class of expanded clone.

>TRBV12-3/TRBV12-4|16|-|TRBJ2-1
CASSLGTSGSRNEQFF
>TRBV28|14|-|TRBJ1-2
CASQEEGTNYGYTF
>TRBV28|15|large|TRBJ2-1
CASSFDASSYNEQFF
>TRBV7-2|13|medium-sized|TRBJ2-7
CASTGTVTYEQYF
>TRBV28|16|medium-sized|TRBJ1-1
CASSPRGQWGATEAFF
>TRBV10-3|14|-|TRBJ1-6
CAIRGTGENSPLHF
>TRBV7-6|13|-|TRBJ1-1
CASSPPGDTEAFF
>TRBV28|14|medium-sized|TRBJ1-6
CASSPSQLGSPLHF
>TRBV11-2|14|-|TRBJ2-1
CAISTSGSYNEQFF
>TRBV4-3|16|-|TRBJ2-1
CASSGRTSGRDNEQFF
>TRBV5-1|14|-|TRBJ2-7
CASSFRDRGHEQYF
>TRBV7-9|13|-|TRBJ2-5
CASSLGQVETQYF
>TRBV6-2/TRBV6-3|15|medium-sized|TRBJ2-5
CASSSGTSTGETQYF
>TRBV4-1|14|-|TRBJ1-1
CASSQDTGWVEAFF
>TRBV7-9|14|-|TRBJ1-1
CASSSTGVGTEAFF
>TRBV5-6|15|-|TRBJ1-1
CASSFERVLNTEAFF
>TRBV27|14|medium-sized|TRBJ2-1
CASSSLTPYNEQFF
>TRBV5-1|13|-|TRBJ1-1
CASNTTVNTEAFF
>TRBV2|14|-|TRBJ1-1
CASSAGGGSTEAFF
>TRBV14|14|medium-sized|TRBJ1-3
CASSTHHSGNTIYF
>TRBV28|13|-|TRBJ2-1
CASTGLAGHEQFF
>TRBV6-1|14|medium-sized|TRBJ2-7
CASSEAWQNYEQYF
>TRBV12-3/TRBV12-4|13|-|TRBJ1-1
CASSTTGVSEAFF
>TRBV6-2/TRBV6-3|15|medium-sized|TRBJ2-1
CATEILAGAYNEQFF
>TRBV12-3/TRBV12-4|11|hyperexpanded|TRBJ2-1
CASSPGNEQFF
>TRBV25-1|14|medium-sized|TRBJ2-5
CASSDREGRETQYF
>TRBV4-1|18|-|TRBJ1-2
CASSYQGGPGTRNYGYTF
>TRBV28|16|medium-sized|TRBJ1-1
CASSLVVTGMNTEAFF
>TRBV4-1|15|-|TRBJ2-7
CASSHPGTGAYEQYF
>TRBV20-1|16|-|TRBJ2-3
CSARLYGTGFTDTQYF
>TRBV28|17|medium-sized|TRBJ1-1
CASLQVLPSSFDTEAFF
>TRBV28|13|medium-sized|TRBJ2-5
CASSSQGGETQYF
>TRBV5-1|13|-|TRBJ2-7
CASTGDNSYEQYF
>TRBV27|15|medium-sized|TRBJ1-6
CASSLQDSPNSPLHF
>TRBV4-1|14|medium-sized|TRBJ2-1
CASSQDPIRNEQFF
>TRBV6-1|15|-|TRBJ2-3
CASSDRQESTDTQYF
>TRBV7-2|14|medium-sized|TRBJ1-2
CASSLARDMGGYTF
>TRBV4-3|16|-|TRBJ1-6
CASSQGTRKGNSPLHF
>TRBV12-3/TRBV12-4|14|-|TRBJ1-2
CAIPDGGGNYGYTF
>TRBV10-3|14|-|TRBJ2-1
CATASSGPYNEQFF
>TRBV28|16|medium-sized|TRBJ2-1
CASSPGTIRIHNEQFF
>TRBV7-9|15|-|TRBJ2-3
CASSLESLMRDTQYF
>TRBV24-1|15|medium-sized|TRBJ2-3
CATSEDRAGTDTQYF